The present TCR beta chain was sequenced within a study of shared clonotypes between healthy human individuals. Findings and limits, study-wide: Donor clonotype sharing was expected to depend on sequencing depth. Among the subsets, naive ones generally showed larger estimated richness than memory ones. The naive CD4 repertoires of a few donors were compared, and roughly 5% of clonotypes were shared.

V lost 4 bases and J lost 1, with 9 bases in between. The CDR3 consists of 14 residues. Germline V lookup: CDR1 SGHAT, CDR2 FQNNGV. Measured with immunoSEQ multiplex PCR; TCRdb has only the in-frame clones, and not every one. The repertoire holds 650,000 to 750,000 clones, more than 70% seen once, with around 2% in the top ten. Comments on this clone: The antigen is not known.

This clonotype was sampled from a woman aged 30 to 39 in good health. The sample consisted of memory CD4+ T cells sorted from blood. The subset was: CD45RA-negative fraction. This chain links TRBV11-2 with TRBJ2-3; D remains ambiguous. Here the CDR3 reads CASSSLLGTDTQYF. CDR3 coding DNA: TGTGCCAGCAGCTCCCTCTTGGGCACAGATACGCAGTATTTT. Using reference TRBV11-2 and TRBJ2-3 for the parts outside the CDR3, the full variable domain is EAGVAQSPRYKIIEKRQSVAFWCNPISGHATLYWYQQILGQGPKLLIQFQNNGVVDDSQLPKDRFSAERLKGVDSTLKIQPAKLEDSAVYLCASSSLLGTDTQYFGPGTRLTVL.